The TCR beta chain described here comes from a study of identical twins. Findings of the study overall: For zero-insertion analyses, partial confounding could come from invariant MAIT and iNKT cells.

This clonotype was seen repeatedly, ten times or more. Its antigen is unidentified. TCRdb used MiXCR to reprocess the 5' RACE reads, holding one entry per CDR3 protein. The table lists 690,000 or so distinct CDR3 sequences, around 6.1% of them singletons. The receptor's source is a man younger than 30 in good health. The specimen sequenced was naive T cells sorted from blood.

DNA for the CDR3: TGTGCCATCAGTGGGGCTTGGGAAAGGGTAGCAGATACGCAGTATTTT. Residues: CAISGAWERVADTQYF. This chain connects TRBV10-3 to TRBJ2-3; the D is unclear. Trimming shortened V by 4 bases and J by 4 bases, and 18 bases separated the two germline ends. The CDR3 totals 16 residues. Germline values: CDR1 ENHRY, CDR2 SYGVKD.